This entry lists 21 T cell receptor beta chains sequenced from one sample in a study of cytomegalovirus exposure and HLA in healthy donors. Only in-frame clones appear in the TCRdb table, and some are missing; sequencing was by immunoSEQ multiplex PCR. The sample yields about 280,000 clones, approximately 88% seen once. The specimen sequenced was PBMCs. These receptor sequences come from a young woman in good health and CMV-seronegative.

V usage is TRBV15 and J usage is TRBJ2-3; 8 bases are a match to TRBD2. With V trimmed by 0 bases and J by 5 bases, 10 bases remained unmatched. The CDR3 sequence is 17 residues long. Looked up from germline, CDR1 is LNHNV and CDR2 is YYDKDF (reference sequence). For the CDR3, the DNA is TGTGCCACCAGCAGAGATCGTGGTAGCGGGATACGAGATACGCAGTATTTT. This codes for CATSRDRGSGIRDTQYF.

The J gene is TRBJ1-5, the V gene TRBV6-6; no clear D gene. V lost 6 bases to trimming and J lost 0 bases, with 12 bases between them. The CDR3 is made up of 15 amino acids. Germline CDR1 MNHNY, CDR2 SVGAGI (reference sequence). CDR3 amino acids: CASRRGMGSNQPQHF. The DNA for the CDR3 is TGTGCCAGCAGGAGAGGGATGGGTAGCAATCAGCCCCAGCATTTT.

The chain has TRBV5-1 and TRBJ2-1, with D uncertain. The germline CDR1 and CDR2 sequences are SGHRS and YFSETQ. The CDR3 has 12 amino acids. The ends were cut back, 5 bases at V and 0 bases at J, with 3 bases in the middle. CDR3 sequence (DNA): TGCGCCAGCAGTAACTCCTACAATGAGCAGTTCTTC. Translating gives CASSNSYNEQFF.

The rearrangement links TRBV30 to TRBJ2-7; tentative D call: TRBD2 (6 bases). The germline gives CDR1 GTSNPN, CDR2 SVGIG (reference sequence). The V end was cut by 4 bases, the J end by 3 bases, with 19 bases between. This CDR3 contains 15 residues. CDR3 residues: CAWKSGGAQGYEQYF. The CDR3 nucleotides are TGTGCCTGGAAATCGGGCGGGGCTCAGGGCTACGAGCAGTACTTC.

The chain has TRBV10-3 and TRBJ2-2; TRBD1 matches at 7 bases. CDR3 length: 17 residues. J gave up 6 bases and V 2 bases, and 12 bases lay outside the gene matches. Germline-derived CDR1 and CDR2 are ENHRY and SYGVKD. CDR3 nucleotide sequence: TGTGCCATCAGTGAGAAAAACAGGGGAGTTGGTGCCGGGGAGCTGTTTTTT. Translation: CAISEKNRGVGAGELFF.

The gene calls are TRBV15 and TRBJ1-1, with a weak D call TRBD1 (5 bases). Germline assignment: CDR1 LNHNV and CDR2 YYDKDF (reference sequence). The germline V and J ends were trimmed by 6 bases and 11 bases, with 13 bases remaining between them. This CDR3 has 11 amino acids. CDR3 sequence: CATRGGARAFF. Here the CDR3 DNA reads TGTGCCACCAGAGGTGGGGCACGGGCTTTCTTT.

The chain recombines TRBV2 with TRBJ2-1; TRBD2 is a possible D gene (5 bases). The CDR3 totals 14 residues. Germline V gene lookup returns CDR1 SNHLY and CDR2 FYNNEI. CDR3 amino acids: CALKERKAYNEQFF. CDR3 sequence (DNA): TGTGCACTCAAGGAGCGGAAGGCCTACAATGAGCAGTTCTTC.

The rearrangement links TRBV5-4 to TRBJ1-1; TRBD1 aligns across 10 bases. This CDR3 is 13 amino acids long. Germline lookup yields CDR1 SGHNT and CDR2 YYREEE (reference sequence). The J segment lost 7 bases and the V segment lost 3 bases, leaving 3 bases of the junction unmatched. The chain's CDR3 is CASSSGTGDEAFF. CDR3 DNA: TGTGCCAGCAGCTCCGGGACAGGGGATGAAGCTTTCTTT.

CDR3 in amino acids: CASSLSGFIAGDTEAFF. DNA for the CDR3: TGTGCCAGCAGCCTAAGTGGGTTCATAGCGGGGGACACTGAAGCTTTCTTT. This rearrangement joins TRBV9 to TRBJ1-1; a weak D match, TRBD1 (5 bases). This CDR3 has 17 amino acids. From germline, CDR1 is SGDLS and CDR2 YYNGEE. Between the trimmed V and J ends, which lost 4 bases and 3 bases, there was a span of 22 bases.

The chain joins TRBV4-3 to TRBJ2-1, with D possibly being TRBD1 (6 bases). The CDR3 runs 19 residues. Trimming removed 8 bases at V and 8 bases at J, with 34 bases between. The germline CDR1 and CDR2 sequences are LGHNA and YSLEER. DNA for the CDR3: TGCGCCAGCTCTTCAAGGCCTTATGGGGGCCGAGGCCCTGTGGATGAGCAGTTCTTC. Translation: CASSSRPYGGRGPVDEQFF.

The chain employs TRBV6-5 and TRBJ2-1; 8 bases are shared with TRBD1. J was trimmed by 9 bases and V by 4 bases; bases with no gene match: 2. Germline-derived CDR1 and CDR2 are MNHEY and SVGAGI. The CDR3 length is 12 residues. Written as DNA, the CDR3 is TGTGCCAGCAGTTCAGGGGGCGGTGAGCAGTTCTTC. Residues: CASSSGGGEQFF.

Remarks on this clone: This CDR3 is also generated by other DNA sequences in the sample. The chain uses TRBV9 and TRBJ2-3; 10 bases agree with TRBD2. Germline V CDR1 and CDR2: SGDLS, YYNGEE. The CDR3 runs 16 residues. The ends lost 0 bases at V and 1 base at J; junction bases unmatched: 2. The CDR3 DNA reads TGTGCCAGCAGCGTAGGGACTAGCGGCCGCACAGATACGCAGTATTTT. This codes for CASSVGTSGRTDTQYF.

This clone was recorded only once. The chain is built from TRBV5-1 and TRBJ2-5, with 7 bases matching TRBD2. The V gene's germline CDR1 is SGHRS and CDR2 YFSETQ. V was pared by 8 bases and J by 7 bases, with 14 bases of the junction left unmatched. The CDR3 has 14 amino acids. CDR3 protein: CARLARELVGTQYF. CDR3 in DNA: TGCGCCAGGCTCGCGCGGGAGCTGGTGGGGACCCAGTACTTC.

The CDR3 protein is CASSLFLRGGDTDTQYF. In DNA form, the CDR3 reads TGTGCCAGCAGCTTGTTCTTACGCGGGGGGGACACAGATACGCAGTATTTT. The J gene is TRBJ2-3, the V gene TRBV5-4; 9 nucleotides align to TRBD2. CDR1 and CDR2 (germline): SGHNT, YYREEE (reference sequence). Losses at the gene ends were 1 base for V and 2 bases for J; bases not matched to a gene: 8. This CDR3 has 17 amino acids.

V gene TRBV25-1 combines with J gene TRBJ1-2; no firm D call. The CDR3 consists of 14 residues. From germline, CDR1 is MGHDK and CDR2 SYGVNS. The V and J ends lost 3 bases and 8 bases respectively, with 16 bases between them. CDR3 in amino acids: CASSDRGFRGGYTF. DNA for the CDR3: TGTGCCAGCAGTGACCGCGGATTCCGTGGGGGCTACACCTTC.

This clone was picked up one time. The V call is TRBV4-2, the J call TRBJ2-6, with 11 bases fitting TRBD2. The V and J ends lost 5 bases and 0 bases, in that order; junction bases with no gene match: 6. The CDR3 length is 18 residues. Germline CDR1 reads LGHNA; CDR2 reads YNFKEQ. The CDR3 DNA reads as TGTGCCAGCAGCTCGATAGCGGGAGGGAGCTCTGGGGCCAACGTCCTGACTTTC. It is translated as CASSSIAGGSSGANVLTF.

The chain uses TRBV5-4 and TRBJ2-2; 9 bases agree with TRBD1. The ends lost 4 bases at V and 5 bases at J; junction bases unmatched: 3. The CDR3 length is 14 residues. Germline CDR1 and CDR2: SGHNT and YYREEE (reference sequence). DNA for the CDR3: TGTGCCAGCAGCCAGGGACAGGGTACCGGGGAGCTGTTTTTT. Amino acid sequence: CASSQGQGTGELFF.

The chain carries TRBV2 and TRBJ2-6, with 7 bases identical to TRBD2. This CDR3 is built from 15 residues. The germline gives CDR1 SNHLY, CDR2 FYNNEI. V dropped 4 bases and J dropped 2; count of bases not matched to a gene: 2. CDR3 coding DNA: TGTGCCAGCAGTGTTGCGGGGGCTGGGGCCAACGTCCTGACTTTC. Translated, it gives CASSVAGAGANVLTF.

This clone appeared a few times. Here the CDR3 DNA reads TGTGCCTGGGAGACTAGCGGGAGATATATAGTAGCCGACGAGCAGTACTTC. Its protein is CAWETSGRYIVADEQYF. V usage is TRBV30 and J usage is TRBJ2-7, with 12 bases aligning to TRBD2. Germline V gene data show CDR1 as GTSNPN and CDR2 as SVGIG (reference sequence). V lost 5 bases and J lost 5; bases outside the gene matches: 16. The CDR3 runs to 17 residues.

V is TRBV6-4 and J is TRBJ2-3; 7 bases match TRBD2. V lost 3 bases to trimming and J lost 5 bases; unmatched junction nucleotides: 8. Germline assignment: CDR1 MRHNA and CDR2 SNTAGT. This CDR3 comprises 15 residues. CDR3 sequence (DNA): TGTGCCAGCAGTGAACGGGCGGGAGCGGGAGATACGCAGTATTTT. As protein: CASSERAGAGDTQYF.

The V gene is TRBV6-1, the J gene TRBJ1-1; perhaps TRBD1 as D (6 bases). Germline V CDR1 and CDR2: MNHNS, SASEGT. This CDR3 region has 14 residues. Trimming shortened V by 3 bases and J by 1 base, and 9 bases separated the two germline ends. CDR3 protein: CASSETGPNTEAFF. The CDR3, as DNA: TGTGCCAGCAGTGAGACAGGTCCGAACACTGAAGCTTTCTTT.